A single T cell receptor beta chain is shown here with its context. Researchers prepared the TCRbeta library using unique molecular identifiers, the study reports. TCRdb reprocessed the PCR reads with MiXCR, giving one entry per CDR3 protein. Altogether hundreds of thousands of distinct CDR3 sequences are present, about 33% being singletons, with the ten largest covering about 2.3%. The CDR3 sequence is 12 residues long. With 5 bases removed from V and 3 bases from J, the gap between germline ends came to 8 bases. The sample comes from a study of T-cell reconstitution after alpha-beta-depleted transplantation in children.

This rearrangement joins TRBV12-3 or TRBV12-4 to TRBJ2-7; TRBD1 might be the D (5 bases). This sequence originates from a human donor who donated a stem cell graft to a child with aplastic anemia. Sequenced material: PBMCs from the stem cell graft donor, taken from the stem cell graft. In DNA form, the CDR3 reads TGTGCCAGCAGTAAGACAGACTACGAGCAGTACTTC. Protein sequence: CASSKTDYEQYF.